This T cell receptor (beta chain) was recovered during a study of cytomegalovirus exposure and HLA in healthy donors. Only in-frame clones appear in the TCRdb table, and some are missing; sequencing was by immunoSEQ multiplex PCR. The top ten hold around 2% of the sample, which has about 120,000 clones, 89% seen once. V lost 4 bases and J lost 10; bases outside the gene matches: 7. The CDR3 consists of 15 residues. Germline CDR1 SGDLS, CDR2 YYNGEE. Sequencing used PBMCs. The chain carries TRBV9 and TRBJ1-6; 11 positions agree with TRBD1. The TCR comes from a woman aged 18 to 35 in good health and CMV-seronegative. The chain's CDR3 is CASSPRDRGYSPLHF. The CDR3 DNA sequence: TGTGCCAGCAGCCCGCGGGACAGGGGGTACTCACCCCTCCACTTT.